This entry features one T cell receptor (beta chain) sequence. Its specificity is not known. The data are from a study of shared clonotypes between healthy human individuals. Germline lookup yields CDR1 SGHRS and CDR2 YFSETQ. Deletions cut 1 base from V and 0 bases from J, with 11 bases between. CDR3 length equals 16 residues. In the authors' workflow: Sequence data from immunoSEQ were junction-only and lacked quality scores; consequently, filtering differed. Assay: immunoSEQ multiplex PCR; the TCRdb copy retains only in-frame clones and omits some. That table supplies the V and J calls and clone size; D and trimming were determined from the DNA. The sample consists of hundreds of thousands of clones, approximately 96% of them appearing once. As defined, naive CD8 cells were CD45RO-negative and positively selected for CCR7, with terminally differentiated effector memory CD45RA+ cells excluded. Study results and caveats: There were few donors, and this limited the genetic and exposure-history diversity represented. The sole specimen, blood, was sampled, and tissue repertoires likely differ.

The receptor comes from a woman aged 25-40 years in good health. Source material: naive CD8+ T cells sorted from blood. The chain is built from TRBV5-1 and TRBJ1-3; D not resolved. The DNA for the CDR3 is TGCGCCAGCAGCTTGTCCGGCGTCTCCTCTGGAAACACCATATATTTT. It codes for CASSLSGVSSGNTIYF.